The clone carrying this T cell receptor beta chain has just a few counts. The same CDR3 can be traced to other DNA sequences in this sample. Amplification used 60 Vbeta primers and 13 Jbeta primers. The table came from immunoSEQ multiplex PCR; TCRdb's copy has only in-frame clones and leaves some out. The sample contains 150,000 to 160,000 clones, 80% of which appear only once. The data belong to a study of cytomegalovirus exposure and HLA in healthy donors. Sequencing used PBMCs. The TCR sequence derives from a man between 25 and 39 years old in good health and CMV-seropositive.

The CDR3 here is CASSLDRDENIQYF. CDR3 DNA: TGTGCCAGCAGTTTAGACAGGGATGAAAACATTCAGTACTTC. The rearrangement links TRBV2 to TRBJ2-4; 7 positions match TRBD1. CDR1 is SNHLY and CDR2 is FYNNEI in the germline V gene. This CDR3 has 14 residues. V gave up 5 bases and J gave up 5 bases; unmatched junction bases: 6. The full variable domain, its missing parts supplied by reference TRBV2 and TRBJ2-4, is EPEVTQTPSHQVTQMGQEVILRCVPISNHLYFYWYRQILGQKVEFLVSFYNNEISEKSEIFDDQFSVERPDGSNFTLKIRSTKLEDSAMYFCASSLDRDENIQYFGAGTRLSVL.